This T cell receptor beta chain was retrieved from a study of graft-versus-host responses after intestinal transplantation. Study at large: All of the recipients had induction that used anti-thymocyte globulin, then tacrolimus and steroids for three to four years. Notes on the study in general: Circulating GvH clone levels at their peak were associated with HvG declines (early post-transplant). Detected in recipient marrow were GvH clones, some of which were first observed in ileum or blood.

TCRdb's table, derived via immunoSEQ multiplex PCR, lists solely in-frame clones and lacks some. The table shows fewer than 150,000 clones, with 90% to 95% occurring only once. As concerns this clone: As yet, its antigen is unknown.

This CDR3 has 11 residues. CDR1 and CDR2 from the germline V gene are SGHRS and YFSETQ. J gave up 13 bases and V 4 bases, and 7 bases lay outside the gene matches. The TCR sequence derives from a human donor who received an intestinal transplant. The sample here was unstimulated CD4+ T cells sorted from spleen or lymph node cells, taken before intestinal transplant. V gene TRBV5-1 combines with J gene TRBJ1-1; 7 bases line up with TRBD1. The CDR3 here is CASSTGTVVFF. The CDR3, as DNA: TGCGCCAGCAGCACCGGGACAGTAGTTTTCTTT.